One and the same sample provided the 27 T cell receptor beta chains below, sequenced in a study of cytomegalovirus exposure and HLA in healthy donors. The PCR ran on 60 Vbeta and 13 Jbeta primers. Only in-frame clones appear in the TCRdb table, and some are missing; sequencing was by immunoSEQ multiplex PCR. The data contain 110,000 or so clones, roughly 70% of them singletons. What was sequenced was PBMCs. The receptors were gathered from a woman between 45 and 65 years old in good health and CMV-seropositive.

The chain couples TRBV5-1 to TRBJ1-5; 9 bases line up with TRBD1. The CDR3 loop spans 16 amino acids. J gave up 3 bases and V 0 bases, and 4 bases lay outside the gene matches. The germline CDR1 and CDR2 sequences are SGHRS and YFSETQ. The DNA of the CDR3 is TGCGCCAGCAGCTTGGGGGGACAGGGATACAATCAGCCCCAGCATTTT. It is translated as CASSLGGQGYNQPQHF.

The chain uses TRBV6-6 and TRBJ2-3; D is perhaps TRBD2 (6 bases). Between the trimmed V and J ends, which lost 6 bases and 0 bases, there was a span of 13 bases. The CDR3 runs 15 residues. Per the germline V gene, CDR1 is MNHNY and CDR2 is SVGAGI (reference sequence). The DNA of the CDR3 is TGTGCCAGCAGCTCCAGGCGGGGTAGCACAGATACGCAGTATTTT. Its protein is CASSSRRGSTDTQYF.

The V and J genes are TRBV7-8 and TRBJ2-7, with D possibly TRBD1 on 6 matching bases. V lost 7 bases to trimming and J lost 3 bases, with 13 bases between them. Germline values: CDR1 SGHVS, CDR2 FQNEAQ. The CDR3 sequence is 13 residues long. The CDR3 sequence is CASTDGQLYEQYF. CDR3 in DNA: TGTGCCAGCACTGACGGACAGCTCTACGAGCAGTACTTC. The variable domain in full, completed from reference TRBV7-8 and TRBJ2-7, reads GAGVSQSPRYKVAKRGQDVALRCDPISGHVSLFWYQQALGQGPEFLTYFQNEAQLDKSGLPSDRFFAERPEGSVSTLKIQRTQQEDSAVYLCASTDGQLYEQYFGPGTRLTVT.

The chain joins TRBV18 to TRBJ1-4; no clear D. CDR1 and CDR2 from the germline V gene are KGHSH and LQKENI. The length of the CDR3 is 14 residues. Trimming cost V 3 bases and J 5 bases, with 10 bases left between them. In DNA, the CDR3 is TGTGCCAGCTCACCTATCGGAGCGAATGAAAAACTGTTTTTT. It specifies CASSPIGANEKLFF.

The CDR3 is CASSLFVNTEAFF. The DNA for the CDR3 is TGTGCCAGCAGCTTATTTGTAAACACTGAAGCTTTCTTT. V is TRBV11-2 and J is TRBJ1-1; D is ambiguous. The ends were cut back, 2 bases at V and 2 bases at J, with 6 bases in the middle. CDR3 size: 13 residues. CDR1 and CDR2 (germline): SGHAT, FQNNGV.

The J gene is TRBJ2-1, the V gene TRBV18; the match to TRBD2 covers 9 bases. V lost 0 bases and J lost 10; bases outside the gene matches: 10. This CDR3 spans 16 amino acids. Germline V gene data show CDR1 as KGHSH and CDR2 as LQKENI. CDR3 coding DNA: TGTGCCAGCTCACCACCAGCGGGAGGAGGCGGCCGAGAGCAGTTCTTC. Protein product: CASSPPAGGGGREQFF.

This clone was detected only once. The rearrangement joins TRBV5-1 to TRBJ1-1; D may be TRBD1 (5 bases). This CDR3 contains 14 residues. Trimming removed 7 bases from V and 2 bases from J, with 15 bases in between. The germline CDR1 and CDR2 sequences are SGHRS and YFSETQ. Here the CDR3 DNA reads TGCGCCAGCGCCAAACGGGGGGAAAACACTGAAGCTTTCTTT. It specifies CASAKRGENTEAFF.

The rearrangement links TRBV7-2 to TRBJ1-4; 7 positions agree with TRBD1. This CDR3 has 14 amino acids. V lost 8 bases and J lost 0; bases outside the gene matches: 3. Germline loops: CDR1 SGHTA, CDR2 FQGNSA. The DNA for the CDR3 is TGTGCCAGCGGGGGGACAGCAACTAATGAAAAACTGTTTTTT. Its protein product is CASGGTATNEKLFF.

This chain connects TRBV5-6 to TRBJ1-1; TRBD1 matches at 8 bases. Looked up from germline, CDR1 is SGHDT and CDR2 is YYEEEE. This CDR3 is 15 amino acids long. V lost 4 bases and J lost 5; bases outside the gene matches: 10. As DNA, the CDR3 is TGTGCCAGCAGCGACTCAGGGGGCTTGAGAACTGAAGCTTTCTTT. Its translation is CASSDSGGLRTEAFF.

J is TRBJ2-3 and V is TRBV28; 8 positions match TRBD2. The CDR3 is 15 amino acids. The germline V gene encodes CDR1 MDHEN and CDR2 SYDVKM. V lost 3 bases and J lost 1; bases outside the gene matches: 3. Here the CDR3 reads CASSFSGIGTDTQYF. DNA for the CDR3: TGTGCCAGCAGTTTTAGCGGGATCGGCACAGATACGCAGTATTTT.

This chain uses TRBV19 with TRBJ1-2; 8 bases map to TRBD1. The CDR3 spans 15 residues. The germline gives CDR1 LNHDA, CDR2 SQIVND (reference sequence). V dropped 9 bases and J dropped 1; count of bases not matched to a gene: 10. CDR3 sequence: CASGQGPPFNYGYTF. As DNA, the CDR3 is TGTGCCAGCGGACAGGGACCGCCTTTTAACTATGGCTACACCTTC.

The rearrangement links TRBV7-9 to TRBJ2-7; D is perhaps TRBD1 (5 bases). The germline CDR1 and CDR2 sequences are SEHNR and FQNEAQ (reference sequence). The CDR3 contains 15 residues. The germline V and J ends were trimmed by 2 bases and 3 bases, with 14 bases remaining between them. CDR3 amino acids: CASSLRIGVRYEQYF. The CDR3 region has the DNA TGTGCCAGCAGCTTAAGGATAGGGGTTCGCTACGAGCAGTACTTC.

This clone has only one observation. The CDR3 DNA reads as TGTGCCAGCAGCTTAGTCTCGAACGGGGGGTACAGCGGCGAGCAGTACTTC. Translation gives CASSLVSNGGYSGEQYF. J is TRBJ2-7 and V is TRBV7-6; 7 nucleotides match TRBD2. In germline, CDR1 is SGHVS, CDR2 FNYEAQ. CDR3 length equals 17 residues. J was trimmed by 6 bases and V by 1 base; bases with no gene match: 15.

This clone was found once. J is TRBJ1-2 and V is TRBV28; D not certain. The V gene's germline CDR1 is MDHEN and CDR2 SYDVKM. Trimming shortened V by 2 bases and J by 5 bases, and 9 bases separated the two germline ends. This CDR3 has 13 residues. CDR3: CASSLPQLYGYTF. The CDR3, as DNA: TGTGCCAGCAGTTTACCACAGCTTTATGGCTACACCTTC.

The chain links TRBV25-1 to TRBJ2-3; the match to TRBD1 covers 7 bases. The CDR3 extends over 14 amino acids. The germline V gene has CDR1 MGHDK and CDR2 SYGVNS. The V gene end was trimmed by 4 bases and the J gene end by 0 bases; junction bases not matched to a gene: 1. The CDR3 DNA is TGTGCCAGCAGTGTGACAGGGAGCACAGATACGCAGTATTTT. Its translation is CASSVTGSTDTQYF.

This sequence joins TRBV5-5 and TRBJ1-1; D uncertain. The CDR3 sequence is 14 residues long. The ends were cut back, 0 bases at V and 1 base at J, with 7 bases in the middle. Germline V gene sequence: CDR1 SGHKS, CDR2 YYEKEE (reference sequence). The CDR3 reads CASSLGLTNTEAFF. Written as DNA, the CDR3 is TGTGCCAGCAGCTTGGGACTTACGAACACTGAAGCTTTCTTT.

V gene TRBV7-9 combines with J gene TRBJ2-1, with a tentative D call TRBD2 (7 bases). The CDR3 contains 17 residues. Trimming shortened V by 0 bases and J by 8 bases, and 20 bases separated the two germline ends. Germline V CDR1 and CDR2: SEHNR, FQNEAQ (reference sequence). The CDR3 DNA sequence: TGTGCCAGCAGCTTAGCGCTATCGGGGGGCTATGATCATGAGCAGTTCTTC. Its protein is CASSLALSGGYDHEQFF.

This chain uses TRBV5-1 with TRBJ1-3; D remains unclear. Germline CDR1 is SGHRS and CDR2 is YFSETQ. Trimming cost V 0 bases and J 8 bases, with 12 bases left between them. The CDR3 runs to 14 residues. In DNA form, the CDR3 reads TGCGCCAGCAGCTTGGGCGGCACCCCCGACACCATATATTTT. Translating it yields CASSLGGTPDTIYF.

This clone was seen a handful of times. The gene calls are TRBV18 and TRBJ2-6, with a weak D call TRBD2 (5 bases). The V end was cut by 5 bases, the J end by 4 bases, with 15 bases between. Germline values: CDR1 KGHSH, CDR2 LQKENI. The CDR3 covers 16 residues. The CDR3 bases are TGTGCCAGCTCATCATACGAGGCGGGCGGGGCCAACGTCCTGACTTTC. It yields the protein CASSSYEAGGANVLTF.

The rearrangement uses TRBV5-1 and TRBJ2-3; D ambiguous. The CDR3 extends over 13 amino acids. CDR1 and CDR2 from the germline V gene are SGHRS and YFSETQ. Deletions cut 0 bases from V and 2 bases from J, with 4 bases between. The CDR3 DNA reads TGCGCCAGCAGCTTGGTCATCACAGATACGCAGTATTTT. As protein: CASSLVITDTQYF.

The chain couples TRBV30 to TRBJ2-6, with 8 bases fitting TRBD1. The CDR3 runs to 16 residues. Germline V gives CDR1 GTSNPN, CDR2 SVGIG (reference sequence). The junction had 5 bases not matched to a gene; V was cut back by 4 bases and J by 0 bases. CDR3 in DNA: TGTGCCTGGACCGGGACAGGAGCCTCTGGGGCCAACGTCCTGACTTTC. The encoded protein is CAWTGTGASGANVLTF.

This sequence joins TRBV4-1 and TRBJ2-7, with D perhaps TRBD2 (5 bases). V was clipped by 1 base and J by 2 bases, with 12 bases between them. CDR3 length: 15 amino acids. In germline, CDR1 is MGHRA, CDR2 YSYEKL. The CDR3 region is CASSQVPGSTYEQYF. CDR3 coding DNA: TGCGCCAGCAGCCAAGTACCGGGATCAACCTACGAGCAGTACTTC.

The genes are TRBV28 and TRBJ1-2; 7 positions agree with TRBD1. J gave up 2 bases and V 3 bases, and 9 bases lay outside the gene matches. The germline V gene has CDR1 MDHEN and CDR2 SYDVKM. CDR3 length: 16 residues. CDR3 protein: CASSFPHLQGNYGYTF. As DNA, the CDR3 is TGTGCCAGCAGTTTCCCCCACCTACAGGGGAACTATGGCTACACCTTC.

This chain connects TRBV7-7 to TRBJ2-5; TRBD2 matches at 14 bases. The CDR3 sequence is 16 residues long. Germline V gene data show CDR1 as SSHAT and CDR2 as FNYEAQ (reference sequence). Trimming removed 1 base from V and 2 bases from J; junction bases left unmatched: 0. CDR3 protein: CASSLGTSGGQETQYF. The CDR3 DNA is TGTGCCAGCAGCTTAGGGACTAGCGGGGGGCAAGAGACCCAGTACTTC.

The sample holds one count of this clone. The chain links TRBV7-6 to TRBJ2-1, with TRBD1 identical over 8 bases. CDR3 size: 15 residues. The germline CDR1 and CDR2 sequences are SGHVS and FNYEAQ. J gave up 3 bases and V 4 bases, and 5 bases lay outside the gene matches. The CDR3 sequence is CASSSPGQDYNEQFF. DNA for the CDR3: TGTGCCAGCAGCTCCCCGGGACAGGACTACAATGAGCAGTTCTTC.

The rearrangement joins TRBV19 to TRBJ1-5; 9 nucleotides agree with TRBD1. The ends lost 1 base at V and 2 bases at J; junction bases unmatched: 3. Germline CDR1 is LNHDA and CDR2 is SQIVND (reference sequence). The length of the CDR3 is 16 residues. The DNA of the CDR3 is TGTGCCAGTAGTATAGGGACAGGGGAGGGCAATCAGCCCCAGCATTTT. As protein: CASSIGTGEGNQPQHF.

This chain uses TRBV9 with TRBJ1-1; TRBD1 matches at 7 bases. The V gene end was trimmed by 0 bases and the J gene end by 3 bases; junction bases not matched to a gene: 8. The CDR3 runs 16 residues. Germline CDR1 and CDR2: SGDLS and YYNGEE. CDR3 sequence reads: CASSVDRGSLYTEAFF. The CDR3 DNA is TGTGCCAGCAGCGTAGACAGGGGAAGTTTGTACACTGAAGCTTTCTTT. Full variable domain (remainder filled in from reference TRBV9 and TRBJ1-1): DSGVTQTPKHLITATGQRVTLRCSPRSGDLSVYWYQQSLDQGLQFLIQYYNGEERAKGNILERFSAQQFPDLHSELNLSSLELGDSALYFCASSVDRGSLYTEAFFGQGTRLTVV.